Below are 8 T cell receptor beta chains sequenced from a single sample in a study of CD8 T cells in ankylosing spondylitis. TCRdb used MiXCR to reprocess the 5' RACE reads, holding one entry per CDR3 protein. The sample holds about 360,000 distinct CDR3 sequences, 20% to 25% seen once. Sample: blood, either unsorted or a sorted T cell fraction (not recorded which). The receptors derive from a male donor with ankylosing spondylitis or in good health (not recorded which).

The genes are TRBV27 and TRBJ1-5; TRBD1 might be the D (6 bases). V lost 8 bases and J lost 4, with 15 bases in between. This CDR3 contains 14 residues. The germline gives CDR1 MNHEY, CDR2 SMNVEV (reference sequence). The CDR3 DNA reads TGTGCCAGCCGGGGGGCGCTGGGAAATCAGCCCCAGCATTTT. It codes for CASRGALGNQPQHF.

This clonotype occurred many times. V and J are TRBV7-9 and TRBJ2-3, with 10 bases that match TRBD1. The length of the CDR3 is 15 residues. The germline V gene has CDR1 SEHNR and CDR2 FQNEAQ (reference sequence). V dropped 6 bases and J dropped 2; count of bases not matched to a gene: 5. The CDR3 here is CASSSGQGHTDTQYF. Here the CDR3 DNA reads TGTGCCAGCAGTTCGGGACAGGGGCACACAGATACGCAGTATTTT.

The V call is TRBV9, the J call TRBJ2-3; 8 positions match TRBD2. Trimming took 4 bases from V and 3 from J; bases not matched to a gene: 7. There are 15 residues in the CDR3. Germline V gene sequence: CDR1 SGDLS, CDR2 YYNGEE. The CDR3 DNA is TGTGCCAGCAGCCCATTCGGGGGGGCAACAGATACGCAGTATTTT. Translation: CASSPFGGATDTQYF. The full variable domain, with the rest looked up from reference TRBV9 and TRBJ2-3, is DSGVTQTPKHLITATGQRVTLRCSPRSGDLSVYWYQQSLDQGLQFLIQYYNGEERAKGNILERFSAQQFPDLHSELNLSSLELGDSALYFCASSPFGGATDTQYFGPGTRLTVL.

A few counts support this clonotype. The chain combines TRBV5-1 with TRBJ2-7, with 8 bases identical to TRBD1. The CDR3 spans 16 residues. V lost 1 base, J lost 1 base, and 7 bases stayed unmatched. Germline CDR1 reads SGHRS; CDR2 reads YFSETQ. DNA of the CDR3: TGCGCCAGCAGCTTGTCAAGGACAGGGCCTTCCTACGAGCAGTACTTC. It is translated as CASSLSRTGPSYEQYF.

This chain links TRBV5-1 with TRBJ2-7; tentative D call: TRBD2 (7 bases). Germline assignment: CDR1 SGHRS and CDR2 YFSETQ. The ends were cut back, 3 bases at V and 1 base at J, with 11 bases in the middle. The CDR3 runs 14 residues. The CDR3 loop is CASSSRGGSYEQYF. In DNA form, the CDR3 reads TGCGCCAGCAGCTCAAGGGGGGGGTCCTACGAGCAGTACTTC.

The J gene is TRBJ2-3, the V gene TRBV11-1; 7 bases line up with TRBD1. Germline V gene data show CDR1 as SGHAT and CDR2 as FQDESV (reference sequence). This CDR3 spans 18 amino acids. V gave up 6 bases and J gave up 1 base; unmatched junction bases: 16. The CDR3: CASSPRTQGIWGTDTQYF. CDR3 nucleotide sequence: TGTGCCAGCAGTCCTCGGACACAGGGGATTTGGGGCACAGATACGCAGTATTTT.

The V gene is TRBV11-2, the J gene TRBJ1-1; a weak D match, TRBD1 (5 bases). The length of the CDR3 is 14 residues. Germline assignment: CDR1 SGHAT and CDR2 FQNNGV. With 0 bases removed from V and 4 bases from J, the gap between germline ends came to 9 bases. The CDR3 coding sequence is TGTGCCAGCAGCTTAGATCAGAGGGGCACTGAAGCTTTCTTT. This translates into CASSLDQRGTEAFF.

Only a few counts were recorded for this clonotype. CDR3 amino acids: CASSDSPSGGYTDTQYF. DNA for the CDR3: TGTGCCAGCAGTGACTCGCCTAGCGGGGGTTACACAGATACGCAGTATTTT. The chain combines TRBV6-4 with TRBJ2-3, with TRBD2 identical over 10 bases. The germline V gene encodes CDR1 MRHNA and CDR2 SNTAGT. The CDR3 has 17 residues. Trimming cost V 0 bases and J 2 bases; bases outside gene matches: 5.